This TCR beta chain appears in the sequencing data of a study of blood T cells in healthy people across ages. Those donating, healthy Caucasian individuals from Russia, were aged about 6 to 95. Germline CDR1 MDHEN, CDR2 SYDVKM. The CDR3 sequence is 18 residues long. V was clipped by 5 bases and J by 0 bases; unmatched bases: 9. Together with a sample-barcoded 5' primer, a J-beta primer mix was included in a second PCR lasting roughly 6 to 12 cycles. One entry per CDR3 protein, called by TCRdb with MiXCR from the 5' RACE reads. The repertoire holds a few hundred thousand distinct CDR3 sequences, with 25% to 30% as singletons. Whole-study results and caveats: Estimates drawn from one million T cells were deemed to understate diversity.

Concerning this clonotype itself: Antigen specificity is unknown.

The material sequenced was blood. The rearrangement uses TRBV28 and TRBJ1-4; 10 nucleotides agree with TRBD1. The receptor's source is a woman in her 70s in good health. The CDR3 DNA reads TGTGCCAGCAGTAGGAGACAGGGGGCCTGGGCAACTAATGAAAAACTGTTTTTT. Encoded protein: CASSRRQGAWATNEKLFF.